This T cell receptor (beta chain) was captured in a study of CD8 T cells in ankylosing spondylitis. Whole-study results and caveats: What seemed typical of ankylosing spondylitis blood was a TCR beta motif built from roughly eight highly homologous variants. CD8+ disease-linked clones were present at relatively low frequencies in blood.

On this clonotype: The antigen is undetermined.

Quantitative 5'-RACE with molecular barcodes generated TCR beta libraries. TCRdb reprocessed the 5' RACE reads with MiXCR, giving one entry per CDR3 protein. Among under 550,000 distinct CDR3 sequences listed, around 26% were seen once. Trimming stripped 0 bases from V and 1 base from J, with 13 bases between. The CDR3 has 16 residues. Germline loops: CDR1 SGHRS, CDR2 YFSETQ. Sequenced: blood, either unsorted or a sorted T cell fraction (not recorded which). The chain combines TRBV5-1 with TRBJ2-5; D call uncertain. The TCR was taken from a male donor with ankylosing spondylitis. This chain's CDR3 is CASSLDAGRVQETQYF. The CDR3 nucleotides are TGCGCCAGCAGCTTGGATGCAGGCCGGGTCCAAGAGACCCAGTACTTC.